This TCR beta chain derives from a study of radiotherapy plus CTLA-4 blockade in lung cancer. About the study: Among enrolled patients, roughly 18% responded and more than 25% achieved disease control. Study-wide findings and caveats: The best predictor of response was reported to be early blood T cell clone dynamics, with interferon-beta. TCR clones originating in tumors grew in number in blood after radiotherapy plus ipilimumab.

In the case of this clone: Antigen unknown.

Focal radiation with ipilimumab CTLA-4 blockade was given to patients with chemo-refractory metastatic non-small-cell lung cancer. J gave up 5 bases and V 2 bases, and 4 bases lay outside the gene matches. Germline CDR1 GTSNPN, CDR2 SVGIG (reference sequence). The CDR3 is 15 residues long. Only in-frame clones appear in the TCRdb table, and some are missing; sequencing was by immunoSEQ multiplex PCR. Among roughly 55,000 clones listed, approximately 68% were seen once. The sample in question was peripheral blood, obtained from a patient treated with radiotherapy plus ipilimumab. The clonotype originates from a human donor with non-small cell lung cancer whose response to radiotherapy plus ipilimumab could not be evaluated. This sequence joins TRBV30 and TRBJ1-6; 9 nucleotides match TRBD1. In DNA, the CDR3 is TGTGCCTGGAGTCATGGACAGGGGAATAATTCACCCCTCCACTTT. Protein sequence: CAWSHGQGNNSPLHF.